This T cell receptor beta chain is drawn from a study of cytomegalovirus exposure and HLA in healthy donors. About the research overall: Earlier, 95 million to 120 million unique TCR beta sequences were recovered from around 200 million T cells by an analysis.

Findings of the study overall: In a later analysis, HLA-associated TCR beta chains were more clonally expanded than equally common others. In vitro confirmation showed a few CMV-associated chains to be CMV antigen specific.

This clone has a single count. The antigen remains undetermined. PCR employed 60 Vbeta and 13 Jbeta primers. The data were produced by immunoSEQ multiplex PCR, yet TCRdb's version contains in-frame clones alone and is incomplete. The repertoire includes over 140,000 clones, 82% of them detected once, and 1.4% to 1.5% sits in the top ten. Trimming cost V 6 bases and J 4 bases, with 13 bases left between them. CDR1 LGHNT and CDR2 FRNRAP come from the germline V gene. The CDR3 has 14 residues. The sample consisted of PBMCs. This clonotype originated in a man aged 25-45 years in good health and CMV-seropositive. The rearrangement links TRBV12-5 to TRBJ2-1, with a weak D call TRBD2 (5 bases). The CDR3 DNA sequence: TGTGCTAGTGGCATGGGAGAGGTGTACAATGAGCAGTTCTTC. This sequence encodes CASGMGEVYNEQFF.